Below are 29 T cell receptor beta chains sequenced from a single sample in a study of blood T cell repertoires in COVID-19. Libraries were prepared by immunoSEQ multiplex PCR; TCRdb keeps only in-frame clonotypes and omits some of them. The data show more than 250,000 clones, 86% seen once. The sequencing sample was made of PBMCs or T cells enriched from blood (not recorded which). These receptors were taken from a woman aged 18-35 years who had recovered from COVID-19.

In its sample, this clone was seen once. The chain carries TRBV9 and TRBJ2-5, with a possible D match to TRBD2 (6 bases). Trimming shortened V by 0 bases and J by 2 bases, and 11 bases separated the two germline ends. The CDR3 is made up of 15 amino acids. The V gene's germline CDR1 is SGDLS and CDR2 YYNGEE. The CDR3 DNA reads TGTGCCAGCAGCGTAGACGGGAGTCAGCAAGAGACCCAGTACTTC. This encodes CASSVDGSQQETQYF.

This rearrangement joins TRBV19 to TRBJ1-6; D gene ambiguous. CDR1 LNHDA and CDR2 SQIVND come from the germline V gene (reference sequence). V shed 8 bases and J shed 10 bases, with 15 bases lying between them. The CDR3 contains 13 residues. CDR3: CASDHESGSPLHF. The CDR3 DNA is TGTGCCAGTGATCATGAATCAGGCTCACCCCTCCACTTT.

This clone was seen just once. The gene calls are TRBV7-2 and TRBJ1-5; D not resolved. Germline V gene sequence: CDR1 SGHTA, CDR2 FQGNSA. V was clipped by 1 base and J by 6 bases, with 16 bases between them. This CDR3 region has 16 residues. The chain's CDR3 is CASSLGVSPRGQPQHF. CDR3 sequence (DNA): TGTGCCAGCAGCTTAGGGGTGAGCCCCCGCGGTCAGCCCCAGCATTTT.

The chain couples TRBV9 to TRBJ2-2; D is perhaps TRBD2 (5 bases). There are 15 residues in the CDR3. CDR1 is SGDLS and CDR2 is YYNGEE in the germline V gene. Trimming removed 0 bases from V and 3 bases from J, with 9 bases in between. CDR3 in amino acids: CASSVVGSDTGELFF. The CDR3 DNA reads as TGTGCCAGCAGCGTAGTGGGTAGCGACACCGGGGAGCTGTTTTTT.

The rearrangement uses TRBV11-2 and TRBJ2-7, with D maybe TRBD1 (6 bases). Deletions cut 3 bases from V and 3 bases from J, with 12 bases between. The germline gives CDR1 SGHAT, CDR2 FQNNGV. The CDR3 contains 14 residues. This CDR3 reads CASSFRHRVYEQYF. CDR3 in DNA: TGTGCCAGCAGCTTTCGTCACAGGGTCTACGAGCAGTACTTC.

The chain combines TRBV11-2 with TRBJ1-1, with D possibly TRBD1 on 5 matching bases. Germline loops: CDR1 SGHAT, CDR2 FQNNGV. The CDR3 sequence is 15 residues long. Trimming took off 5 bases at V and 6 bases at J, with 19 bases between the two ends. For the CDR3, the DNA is TGTGCCAGCAGCCCCTCCGGGGGGTGGGATCCTGAAGCTTTCTTT. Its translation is CASSPSGGWDPEAFF.

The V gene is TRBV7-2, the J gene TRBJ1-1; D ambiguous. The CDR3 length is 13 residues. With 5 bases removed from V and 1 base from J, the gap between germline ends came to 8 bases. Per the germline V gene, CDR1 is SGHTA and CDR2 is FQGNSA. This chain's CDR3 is CASSPQWNTEAFF. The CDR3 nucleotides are TGTGCCAGCAGCCCCCAGTGGAACACTGAAGCTTTCTTT.

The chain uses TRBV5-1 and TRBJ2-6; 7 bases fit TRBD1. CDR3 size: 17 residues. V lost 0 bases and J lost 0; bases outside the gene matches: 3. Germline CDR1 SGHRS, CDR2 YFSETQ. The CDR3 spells CASSLGPGGSGANVLTF. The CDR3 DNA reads TGCGCCAGCAGCTTGGGTCCAGGGGGCTCTGGGGCCAACGTCCTGACTTTC.

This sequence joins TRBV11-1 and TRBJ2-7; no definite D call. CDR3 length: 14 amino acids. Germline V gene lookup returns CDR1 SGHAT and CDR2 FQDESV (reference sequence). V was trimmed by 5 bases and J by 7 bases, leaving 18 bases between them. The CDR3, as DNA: TGTGCCAGCAGCCTCTTACTCAATTCGCGGGAGCAGTACTTC. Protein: CASSLLLNSREQYF. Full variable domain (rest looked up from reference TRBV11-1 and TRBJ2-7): EAEVAQSPRYKITEKSQAVAFWCDPISGHATLYWYRQILGQGPELLVQFQDESVVDDSQLPKDRFSAERLKGVDSTLKIQPAELGDSAMYLCASSLLLNSREQYFGPGTRLTVT.

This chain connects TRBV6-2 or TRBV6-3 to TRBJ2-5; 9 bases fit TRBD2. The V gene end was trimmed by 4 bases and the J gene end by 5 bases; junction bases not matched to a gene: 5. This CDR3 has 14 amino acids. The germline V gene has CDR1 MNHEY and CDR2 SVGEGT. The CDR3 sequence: CASSFAGGPETQYF. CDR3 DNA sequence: TGTGCCAGCAGTTTTGCGGGGGGGCCGGAGACCCAGTACTTC.

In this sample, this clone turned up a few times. The CDR3 nucleotides are TGTGCCAGCAGCCAATCTGGGACAGGGGGCTTCCTCTACAATGAGCAGTTCTTC. Protein product: CASSQSGTGGFLYNEQFF. This chain connects TRBV16 to TRBJ2-1, with 12 bases matching TRBD1. V shed 0 bases and J 3 bases; nucleotides not matched to a gene: 6. Looked up from germline, CDR1 is KGHSY and CDR2 is FQNENV. CDR3 length equals 18 residues. Supplemented by reference TRBV16 and TRBJ2-1, the full variable domain reads GEEVAQTPKHLVRGEGQKAKLYCAPIKGHSYVFWYQQVLKNEFKFLISFQNENVFDETGMPKERFSAKCLPNSPCSLEIQATKLEDSAVYFCASSQSGTGGFLYNEQFFGPGTRLTVL.

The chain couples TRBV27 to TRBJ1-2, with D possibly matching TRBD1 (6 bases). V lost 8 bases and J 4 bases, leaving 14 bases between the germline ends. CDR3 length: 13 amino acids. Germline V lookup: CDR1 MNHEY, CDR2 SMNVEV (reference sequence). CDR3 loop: CASSMNRVYGYTF. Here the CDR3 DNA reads TGTGCCAGCTCTATGAACAGGGTCTATGGCTACACCTTC.

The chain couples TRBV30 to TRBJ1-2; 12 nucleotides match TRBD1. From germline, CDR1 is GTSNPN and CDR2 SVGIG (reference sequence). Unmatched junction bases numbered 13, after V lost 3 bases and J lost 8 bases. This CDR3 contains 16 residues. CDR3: CAWSDAPGQGASGYTF. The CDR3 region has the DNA TGTGCCTGGAGCGATGCGCCGGGACAGGGGGCGTCAGGCTACACCTTC.

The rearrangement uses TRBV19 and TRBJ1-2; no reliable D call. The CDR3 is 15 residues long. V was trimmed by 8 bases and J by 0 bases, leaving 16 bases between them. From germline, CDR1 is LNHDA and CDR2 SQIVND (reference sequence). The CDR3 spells CASQLTSPSNYGYTF. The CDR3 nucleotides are TGTGCCAGTCAACTAACCAGCCCCTCTAACTATGGCTACACCTTC.

The CDR3 reads CASSLAKYEQYF. DNA for the CDR3: TGCGCCAGCAGCTTGGCAAAATACGAGCAGTACTTC. The chain has TRBV5-1 and TRBJ2-7; unclear D gene. Germline assignment: CDR1 SGHRS and CDR2 YFSETQ. The CDR3 runs 12 residues. V gave up 0 bases and J gave up 4 bases, with 5 bases separating them.

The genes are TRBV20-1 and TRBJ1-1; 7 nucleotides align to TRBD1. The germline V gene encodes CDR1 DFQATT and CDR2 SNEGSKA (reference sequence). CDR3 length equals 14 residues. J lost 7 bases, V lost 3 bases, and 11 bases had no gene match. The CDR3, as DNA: TGCAGTGCTAGTTCGGGAACAGGGGTTGGTGAAGCTTTCTTT. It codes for CSASSGTGVGEAFF.

The CDR3 protein is CATSREEGGNTEAFF. For the CDR3, the DNA is TGTGCCACCAGCAGAGAGGAGGGTGGGAACACTGAAGCTTTCTTT. V is TRBV15 and J is TRBJ1-1; no firm D call. The germline V gene encodes CDR1 LNHNV and CDR2 YYDKDF (reference sequence). The V end lost 0 bases, the J end lost 1 base, and 9 bases lay between the germline ends. This CDR3 is 15 amino acids long.

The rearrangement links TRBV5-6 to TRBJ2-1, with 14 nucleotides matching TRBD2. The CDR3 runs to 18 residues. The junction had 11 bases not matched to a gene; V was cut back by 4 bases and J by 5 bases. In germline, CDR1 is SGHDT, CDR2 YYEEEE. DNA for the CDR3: TGTGCCAGCAGCCAGACCGGGACTAGCGGGAGTCGCGACAATGAGCAGTTCTTC. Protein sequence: CASSQTGTSGSRDNEQFF.

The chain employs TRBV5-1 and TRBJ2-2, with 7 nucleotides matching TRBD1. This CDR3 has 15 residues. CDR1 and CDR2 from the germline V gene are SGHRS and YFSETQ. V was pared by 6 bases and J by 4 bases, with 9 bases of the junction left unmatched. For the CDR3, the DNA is TGCGCCAGCACAGGGGGATTCGGAGGCACCGGGGAGCTGTTTTTT. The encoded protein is CASTGGFGGTGELFF.

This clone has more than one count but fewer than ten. CDR3 protein: CASRGAAATEAFF. The CDR3 DNA reads as TGTGCCAGCAGAGGCGCGGCAGCCACTGAAGCTTTCTTT. The gene calls are TRBV5-4 and TRBJ1-1; unclear D gene. The germline V gene encodes CDR1 SGHNT and CDR2 YYREEE (reference sequence). V lost 5 bases to trimming and J lost 4 bases, with 12 bases between them. The CDR3 sequence is 13 residues long.

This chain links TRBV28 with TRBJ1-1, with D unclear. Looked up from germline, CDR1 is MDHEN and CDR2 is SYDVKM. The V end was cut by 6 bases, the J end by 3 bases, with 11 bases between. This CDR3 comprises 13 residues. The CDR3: CASSRGLYTEAFF. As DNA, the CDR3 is TGTGCCAGCAGCCGTGGACTGTACACTGAAGCTTTCTTT.

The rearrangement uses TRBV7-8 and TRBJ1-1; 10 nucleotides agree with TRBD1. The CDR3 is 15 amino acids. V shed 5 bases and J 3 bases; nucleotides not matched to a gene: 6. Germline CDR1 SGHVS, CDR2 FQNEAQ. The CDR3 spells CASSRPGTGDTEAFF. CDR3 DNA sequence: TGTGCCAGCAGCCGACCCGGGACAGGGGACACTGAAGCTTTCTTT.

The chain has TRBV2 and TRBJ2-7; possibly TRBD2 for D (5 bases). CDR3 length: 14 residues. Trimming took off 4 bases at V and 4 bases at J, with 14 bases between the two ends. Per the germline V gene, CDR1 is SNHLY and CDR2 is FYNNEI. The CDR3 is CASSVGLADYEQYF. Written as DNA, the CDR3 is TGTGCCAGCAGTGTCGGCCTAGCAGATTACGAGCAGTACTTC.

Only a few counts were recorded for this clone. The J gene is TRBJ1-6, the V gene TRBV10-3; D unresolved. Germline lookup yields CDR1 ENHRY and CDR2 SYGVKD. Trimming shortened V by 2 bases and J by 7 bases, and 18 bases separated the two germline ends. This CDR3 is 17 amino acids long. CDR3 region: CAISEKRAALQNSPLHF. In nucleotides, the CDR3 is TGTGCCATCAGTGAGAAGAGGGCGGCTCTCCAAAATTCACCCCTCCACTTT.

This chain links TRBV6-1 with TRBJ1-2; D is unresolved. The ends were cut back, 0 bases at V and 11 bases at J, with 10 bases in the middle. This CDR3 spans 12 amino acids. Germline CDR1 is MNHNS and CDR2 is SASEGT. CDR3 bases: TGTGCCAGCAGTGAAGCAGAGGTTGGGTACACCTTC. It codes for CASSEAEVGYTF.

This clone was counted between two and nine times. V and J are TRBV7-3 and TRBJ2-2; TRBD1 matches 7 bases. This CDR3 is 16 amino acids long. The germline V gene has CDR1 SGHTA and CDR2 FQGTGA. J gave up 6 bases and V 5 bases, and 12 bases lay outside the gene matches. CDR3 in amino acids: CASSLDRASQAGELFF. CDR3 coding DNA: TGTGCCAGCAGCCTTGACAGGGCCAGCCAGGCCGGGGAGCTGTTTTTT.

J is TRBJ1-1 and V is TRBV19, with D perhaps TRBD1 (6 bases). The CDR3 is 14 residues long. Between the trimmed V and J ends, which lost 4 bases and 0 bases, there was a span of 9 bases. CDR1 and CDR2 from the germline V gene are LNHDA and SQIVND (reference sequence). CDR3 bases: TGTGCCAGTAGTAGCGGACAGCTGAACACTGAAGCTTTCTTT. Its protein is CASSSGQLNTEAFF.

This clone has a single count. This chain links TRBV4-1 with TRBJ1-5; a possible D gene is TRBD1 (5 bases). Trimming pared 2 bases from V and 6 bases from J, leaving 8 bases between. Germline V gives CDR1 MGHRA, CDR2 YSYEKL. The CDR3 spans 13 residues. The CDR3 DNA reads TGCGCCAGCAGCCAATGGGGGGTTCAGCCCCAGCATTTT. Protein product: CASSQWGVQPQHF.

The CDR3 loop reads CASSLLGQGEETQYF. CDR3 coding DNA: TGTGCCAGCAGTTTACTCGGACAGGGGGAAGAGACCCAGTACTTC. The J gene is TRBJ2-5, the V gene TRBV27; TRBD1 aligns across 10 bases. The length of the CDR3 is 15 residues. Unmatched junction bases numbered 3, after V lost 2 bases and J lost 3 bases. Germline CDR1 reads MNHEY; CDR2 reads SMNVEV (reference sequence).